These 14 T cell receptor beta chains share one sample of origin, sequenced in a study of blood T cell repertoires in COVID-19. Generated by immunoSEQ multiplex PCR, the TCRdb table keeps only in-frame clones and is missing some. The sample lists 150,000 or so clones; more than 75% were seen once. The specimen sequenced was peripheral blood. Receptors were obtained from a woman in her forties or fifties with COVID-19, enrolled during active disease.

The J gene is TRBJ1-5, the V gene TRBV10-3; a possible D gene is TRBD1 (5 bases). Germline assignment: CDR1 ENHRY and CDR2 SYGVKD. This CDR3 is 14 amino acids long. Trimming left V 4 bases short and J 2 bases short, with 9 bases between. This chain's CDR3 is CAISVQGGNQPQHF. As DNA, the CDR3 is TGTGCCATCAGTGTCCAGGGTGGCAATCAGCCCCAGCATTTT.

The chain couples TRBV12-3 or TRBV12-4 to TRBJ1-1; the D is unclear. The CDR3 runs to 13 residues. V shed 1 base and J shed 5 bases, with 8 bases lying between them. The CDR3 bases are TGTGCCAGCAGTTTAGGGGCTGGGACTGAAGCTTTCTTT. Protein sequence: CASSLGAGTEAFF.

The gene calls are TRBV28 and TRBJ2-7, with D possibly matching TRBD1 (6 bases). Deletions cut 6 bases from V and 2 bases from J, with 20 bases between. The CDR3 is made up of 16 amino acids. Germline CDR1 is MDHEN and CDR2 is SYDVKM. The chain's CDR3 is CASSQTGKADPYEQYF. The DNA for the CDR3 is TGTGCCAGCAGCCAAACAGGGAAGGCTGATCCCTACGAGCAGTACTTC.

This chain uses TRBV5-1 with TRBJ2-3, with 7 bases fitting TRBD2. From germline, CDR1 is SGHRS and CDR2 YFSETQ. Trimming removed 5 bases from V and 2 bases from J; junction bases left unmatched: 8. CDR3 size: 15 residues. This CDR3 is CASRGSGEPTDTQYF. The CDR3 DNA sequence: TGCGCCAGCAGGGGGAGCGGGGAACCCACAGATACGCAGTATTTT.

The J gene is TRBJ1-2, the V gene TRBV19; 8 bases map to TRBD1. Germline V gene lookup returns CDR1 LNHDA and CDR2 SQIVND (reference sequence). The CDR3 has 14 residues. The junction had 10 bases not matched to a gene; V was cut back by 5 bases and J by 8 bases. The CDR3 reads CASSPPGGWGGYTF. In nucleotides, the CDR3 is TGTGCCAGTAGTCCCCCAGGGGGCTGGGGCGGCTACACCTTC.

V and J are TRBV6-6 and TRBJ2-3; 8 bases line up with TRBD1. Germline V gene data show CDR1 as MNHNY and CDR2 as SVGAGI (reference sequence). CDR3 length equals 14 residues. J lost 6 bases, V lost 5 bases, and 7 bases had no gene match. CDR3 bases: TGTGCCAGCAGTCCTCAGGGGGCGCTGGATACGCAGTATTTT. Translating it yields CASSPQGALDTQYF.

The V call is TRBV7-6, the J call TRBJ1-5, with 9 bases that match TRBD1. Per the germline V gene, CDR1 is SGHVS and CDR2 is FNYEAQ. V gave up 5 bases and J gave up 2 bases; unmatched junction bases: 4. CDR3 length equals 15 residues. The CDR3, as DNA: TGTGCCAGCAGCCTAGGGGACAGGGGCAATCAGCCCCAGCATTTT. Translating gives CASSLGDRGNQPQHF.

The chain carries TRBV27 and TRBJ2-7; 12 positions agree with TRBD1. Germline values: CDR1 MNHEY, CDR2 SMNVEV (reference sequence). The ends lost 3 bases at V and 6 bases at J; junction bases unmatched: 3. This CDR3 contains 14 residues. The CDR3 DNA sequence: TGTGCCAGCAGTTTCGGGACAGGGGGCGCCGAGCAGTACTTC. Its translation is CASSFGTGGAEQYF.

The chain employs TRBV6-5 and TRBJ1-2; TRBD1 might be the D (6 bases). Trimming took 4 bases from V and 1 from J, leaving 13 bases between them. This CDR3 region has 15 residues. Germline V gene data show CDR1 as MNHEY and CDR2 as SVGAGI. The CDR3 region has the DNA TGTGCCAGCAGTTCGAGACAGGATTTTAACTATGGCTACACCTTC. Protein: CASSSRQDFNYGYTF.

This chain uses TRBV2 with TRBJ2-2, with D maybe TRBD1 (5 bases). Trimming took 1 base from V and 4 from J, leaving 10 bases between them. The germline V gene encodes CDR1 SNHLY and CDR2 FYNNEI. This CDR3 has 15 amino acids. CDR3 nucleotide sequence: TGTGCCAGCAGTGAAGGACAGAGAACCACCGGGGAGCTGTTTTTT. Protein: CASSEGQRTTGELFF. The complete variable domain, with remaining parts taken from reference TRBV2 and TRBJ2-2, reads EPEVTQTPSHQVTQMGQEVILRCVPISNHLYFYWYRQILGQKVEFLVSFYNNEISEKSEIFDDQFSVERPDGSNFTLKIRSTKLEDSAMYFCASSEGQRTTGELFFGEGSRLTVL.

J is TRBJ1-2 and V is TRBV24-1; D remains ambiguous. This CDR3 is 14 amino acids long. V was trimmed by 4 bases and J by 1 base, leaving 9 bases between them. Germline-derived CDR1 and CDR2 are KGHDR and SFDVKD. CDR3 in DNA: TGTGCCACCAGTGACATAACAGATAACTATGGCTACACCTTC. Encoded protein: CATSDITDNYGYTF.

The gene calls are TRBV5-8 and TRBJ2-3; TRBD2 aligns across 7 bases. The CDR3 totals 14 residues. Germline V lookup: CDR1 SGHTS, CDR2 YDEGEE. V shed 5 bases, J shed 3 bases, and the junction held 6 bases outside the gene matches. For the CDR3, the DNA is TGTGCCAGCAGAAACGTGCGGGGGACAGATACGCAGTATTTT. This translates into CASRNVRGTDTQYF. Filled out from reference TRBV5-8 and TRBJ2-3, the complete variable domain reads EAGVTQSPTHLIKTRGQQATLRCSPISGHTSVYWYQQALGLGLQFLLWYDEGEERNRGNFPPRFSGRQFPNYSSELNVNALELEDSALYLCASRNVRGTDTQYFGPGTRLTVL.

The CDR3 DNA reads TGTGCCAGCAGCCGGGACTACTACTCCTACGAGCAGTACTTC. Its translation: CASSRDYYSYEQYF. The V call is TRBV13, the J call TRBJ2-7; 7 positions agree with TRBD2. The length of the CDR3 is 14 residues. After removal of 5 bases from V and 0 bases from J, the junction contained 4 bases not matched to a gene. The germline gives CDR1 PRHDT, CDR2 FYEKMQ (reference sequence).

V is TRBV29-1 and J is TRBJ1-2, with no clear D. CDR3 length equals 16 residues. V was cut by 5 bases and J by 0 bases, with 19 bases left in between. Germline loops: CDR1 SQVTM, CDR2 ANQGSEA. CDR3 loop: CSVPGIQAGANYGYTF. The CDR3 bases are TGCAGCGTTCCCGGCATCCAGGCGGGAGCTAACTATGGCTACACCTTC.